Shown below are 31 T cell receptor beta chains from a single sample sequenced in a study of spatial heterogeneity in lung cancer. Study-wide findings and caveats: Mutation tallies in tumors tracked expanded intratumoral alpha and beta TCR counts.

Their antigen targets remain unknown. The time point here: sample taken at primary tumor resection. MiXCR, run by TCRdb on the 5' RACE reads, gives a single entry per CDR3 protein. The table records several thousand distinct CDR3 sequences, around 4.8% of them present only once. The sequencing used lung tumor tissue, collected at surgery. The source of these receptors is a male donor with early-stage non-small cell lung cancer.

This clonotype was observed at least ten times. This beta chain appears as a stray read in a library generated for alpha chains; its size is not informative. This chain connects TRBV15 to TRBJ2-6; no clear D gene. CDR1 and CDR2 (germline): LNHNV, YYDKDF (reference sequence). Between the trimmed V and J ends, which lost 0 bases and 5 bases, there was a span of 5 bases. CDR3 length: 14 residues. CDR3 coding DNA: TGTGCCACCAGCAGAGAGCGTAGGGCCAACGTCCTGACTTTC. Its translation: CATSRERRANVLTF.

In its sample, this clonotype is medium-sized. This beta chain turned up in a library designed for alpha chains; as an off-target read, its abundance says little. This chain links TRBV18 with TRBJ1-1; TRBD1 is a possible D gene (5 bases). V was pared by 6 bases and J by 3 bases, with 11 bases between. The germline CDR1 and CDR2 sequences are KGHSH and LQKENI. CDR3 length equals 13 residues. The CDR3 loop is CASSGRGDTEAFF. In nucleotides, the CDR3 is TGTGCCAGCTCGGGGCGGGGGGACACTGAAGCTTTCTTT.

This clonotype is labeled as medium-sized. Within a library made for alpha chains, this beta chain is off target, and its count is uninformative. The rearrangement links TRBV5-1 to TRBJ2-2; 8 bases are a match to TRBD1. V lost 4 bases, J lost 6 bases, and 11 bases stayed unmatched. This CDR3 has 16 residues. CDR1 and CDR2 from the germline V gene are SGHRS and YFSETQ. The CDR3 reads CASSPTGVGIPGELFF. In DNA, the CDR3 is TGCGCCAGCAGCCCGACAGGGGTCGGTATCCCCGGGGAGCTGTTTTTT. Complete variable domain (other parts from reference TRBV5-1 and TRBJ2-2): KAGVTQTPRYLIKTRGQQVTLSCSPISGHRSVSWYQQTPGQGLQFLFEYFSETQRNKGNFPGRFSGRQFSNSRSEMNVSTLELGDSALYLCASSPTGVGIPGELFFGEGSRLTVL.

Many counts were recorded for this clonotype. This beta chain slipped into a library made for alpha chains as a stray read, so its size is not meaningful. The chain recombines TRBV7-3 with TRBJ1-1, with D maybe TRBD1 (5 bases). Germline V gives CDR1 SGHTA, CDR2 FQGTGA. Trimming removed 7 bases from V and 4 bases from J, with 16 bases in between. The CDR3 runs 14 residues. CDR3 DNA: TGTGCCAGCACTCAGACATCAGGGTCCACTGAAGCTTTCTTT. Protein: CASTQTSGSTEAFF.

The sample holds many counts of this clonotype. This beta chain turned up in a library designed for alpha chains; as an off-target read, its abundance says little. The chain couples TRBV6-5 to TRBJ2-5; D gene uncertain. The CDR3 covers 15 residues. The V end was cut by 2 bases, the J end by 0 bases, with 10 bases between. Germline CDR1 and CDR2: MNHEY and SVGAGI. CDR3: CASSYDTADQETQYF. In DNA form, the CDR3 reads TGTGCCAGCAGTTACGACACGGCGGACCAAGAGACCCAGTACTTC.

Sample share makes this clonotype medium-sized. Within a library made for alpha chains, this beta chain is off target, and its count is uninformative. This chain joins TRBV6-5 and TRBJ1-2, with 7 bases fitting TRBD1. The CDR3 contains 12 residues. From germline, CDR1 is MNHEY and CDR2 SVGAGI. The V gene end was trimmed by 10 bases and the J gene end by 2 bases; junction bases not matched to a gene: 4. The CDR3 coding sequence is TGTGCCACGAACAGGGGCAACTATGGCTACACCTTC. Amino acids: CATNRGNYGYTF.

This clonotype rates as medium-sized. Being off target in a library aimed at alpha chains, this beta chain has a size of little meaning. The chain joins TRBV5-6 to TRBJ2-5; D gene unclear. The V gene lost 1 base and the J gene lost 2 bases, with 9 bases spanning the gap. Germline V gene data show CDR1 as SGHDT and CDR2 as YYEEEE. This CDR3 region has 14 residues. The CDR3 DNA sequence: TGTGCCAGCAGCTTGACCTGGGGTCAAGAGACCCAGTACTTC. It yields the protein CASSLTWGQETQYF.

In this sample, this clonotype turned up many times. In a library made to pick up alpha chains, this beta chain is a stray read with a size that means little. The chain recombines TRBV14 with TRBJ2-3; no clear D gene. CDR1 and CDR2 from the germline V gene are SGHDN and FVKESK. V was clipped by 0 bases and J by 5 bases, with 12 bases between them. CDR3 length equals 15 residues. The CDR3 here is CASSQDQTAGDTQYF. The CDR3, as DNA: TGTGCCAGCAGCCAAGATCAAACAGCCGGAGATACGCAGTATTTT.

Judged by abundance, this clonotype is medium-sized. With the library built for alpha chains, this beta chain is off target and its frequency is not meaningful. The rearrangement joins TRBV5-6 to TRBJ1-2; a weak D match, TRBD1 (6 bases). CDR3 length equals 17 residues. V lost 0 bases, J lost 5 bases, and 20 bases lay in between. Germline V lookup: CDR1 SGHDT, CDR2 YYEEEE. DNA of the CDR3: TGTGCCAGCAGCTTGGGGACAGAACACTCCCAAGGGTATGGCTACACCTTC. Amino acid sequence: CASSLGTEHSQGYGYTF. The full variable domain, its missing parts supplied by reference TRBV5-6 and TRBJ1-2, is DAGVTQSPTHLIKTRGQQVTLRCSPKSGHDTVSWYQQALGQGPQFIFQYYEEEERQRGNFPDRFSGHQFPNYSSELNVNALLLGDSALYLCASSLGTEHSQGYGYTFGSGTRLTVV.

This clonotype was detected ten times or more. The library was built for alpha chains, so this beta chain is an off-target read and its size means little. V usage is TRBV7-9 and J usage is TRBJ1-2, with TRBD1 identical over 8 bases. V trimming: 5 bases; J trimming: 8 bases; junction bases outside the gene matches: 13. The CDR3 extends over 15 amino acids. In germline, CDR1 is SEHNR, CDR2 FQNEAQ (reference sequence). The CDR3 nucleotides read TGTGCCAGCAGCCCCGATGGACAGGGACAGTACGGCTACACCTTC. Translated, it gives CASSPDGQGQYGYTF.

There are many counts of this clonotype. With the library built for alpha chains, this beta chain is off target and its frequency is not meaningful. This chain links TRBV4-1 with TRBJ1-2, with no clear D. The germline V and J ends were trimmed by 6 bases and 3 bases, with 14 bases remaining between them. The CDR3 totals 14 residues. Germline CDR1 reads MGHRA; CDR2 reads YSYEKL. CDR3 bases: TGCGCCAGCAGTAAACGTATGCAGGACTATGGCTACACCTTC. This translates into CASSKRMQDYGYTF.

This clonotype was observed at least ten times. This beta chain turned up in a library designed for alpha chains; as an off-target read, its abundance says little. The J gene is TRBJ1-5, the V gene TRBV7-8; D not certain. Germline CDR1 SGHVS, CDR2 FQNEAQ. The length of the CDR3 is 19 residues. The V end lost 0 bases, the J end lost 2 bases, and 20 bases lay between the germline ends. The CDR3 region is CASSLAAHSLQGGNQPQHF. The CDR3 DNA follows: TGTGCCAGCAGCTTAGCGGCCCATTCCCTACAAGGTGGCAATCAGCCCCAGCATTTT.

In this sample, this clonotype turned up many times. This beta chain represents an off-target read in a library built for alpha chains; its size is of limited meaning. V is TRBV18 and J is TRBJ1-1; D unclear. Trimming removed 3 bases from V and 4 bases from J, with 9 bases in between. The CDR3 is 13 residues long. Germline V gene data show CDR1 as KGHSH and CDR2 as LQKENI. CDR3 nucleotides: TGTGCCAGCTCACCCACGGACGGCACTGAAGCTTTCTTT. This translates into CASSPTDGTEAFF.

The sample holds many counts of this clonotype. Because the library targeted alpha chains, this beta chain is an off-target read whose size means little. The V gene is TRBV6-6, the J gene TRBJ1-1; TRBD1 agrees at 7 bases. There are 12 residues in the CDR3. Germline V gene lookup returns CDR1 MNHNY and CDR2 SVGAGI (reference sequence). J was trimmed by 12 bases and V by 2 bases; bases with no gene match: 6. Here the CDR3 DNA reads TGTGCCAGCAGTTACATGAGGACAGGCCCTTTCTTT. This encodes CASSYMRTGPFF.

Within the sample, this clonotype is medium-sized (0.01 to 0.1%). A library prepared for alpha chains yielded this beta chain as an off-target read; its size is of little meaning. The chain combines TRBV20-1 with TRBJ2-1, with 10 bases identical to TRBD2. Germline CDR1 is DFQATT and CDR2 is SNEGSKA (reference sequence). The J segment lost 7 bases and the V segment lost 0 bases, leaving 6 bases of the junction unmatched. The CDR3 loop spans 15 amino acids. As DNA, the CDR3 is TGCAGTGCTAGAGATCCTAGCGGGAGTCTGAATGAGCAGTTCTTC. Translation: CSARDPSGSLNEQFF.

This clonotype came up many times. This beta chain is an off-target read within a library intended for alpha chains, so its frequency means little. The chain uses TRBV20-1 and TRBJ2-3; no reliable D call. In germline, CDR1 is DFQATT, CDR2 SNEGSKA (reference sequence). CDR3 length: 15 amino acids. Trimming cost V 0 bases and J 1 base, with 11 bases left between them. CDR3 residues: CSARDPVLGTDTQYF. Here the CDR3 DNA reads TGCAGTGCTAGAGACCCGGTCCTCGGCACAGATACGCAGTATTTT.

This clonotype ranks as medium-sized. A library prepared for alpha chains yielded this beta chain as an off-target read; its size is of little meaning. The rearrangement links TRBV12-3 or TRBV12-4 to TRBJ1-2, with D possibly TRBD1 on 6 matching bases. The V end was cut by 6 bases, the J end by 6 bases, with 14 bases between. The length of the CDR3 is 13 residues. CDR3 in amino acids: CASRQGGSHGYTF. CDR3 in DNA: TGTGCCAGCAGACAGGGCGGGAGCCATGGCTACACCTTC.

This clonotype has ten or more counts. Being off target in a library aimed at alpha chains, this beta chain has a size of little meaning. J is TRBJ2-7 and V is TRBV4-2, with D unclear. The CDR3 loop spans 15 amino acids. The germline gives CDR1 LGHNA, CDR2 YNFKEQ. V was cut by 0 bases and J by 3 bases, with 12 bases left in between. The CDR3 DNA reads TGTGCCAGCAGCCAAGAAGTGGACCCCCACTACGAGCAGTACTTC. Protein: CASSQEVDPHYEQYF.

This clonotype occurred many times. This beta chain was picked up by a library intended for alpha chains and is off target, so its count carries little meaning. For the CDR3, the DNA is TGTGCCAGCAGTTACCGGCAGGGCAGCAATCAGCCCCAGCATTTT. Its translation is CASSYRQGSNQPQHF. V and J are TRBV6-6 and TRBJ1-5; D may be TRBD1 (5 bases). The CDR3 contains 15 residues. V shed 2 bases and J shed 1 base, with 9 bases lying between them. Germline V gene lookup returns CDR1 MNHNY and CDR2 SVGAGI (reference sequence).

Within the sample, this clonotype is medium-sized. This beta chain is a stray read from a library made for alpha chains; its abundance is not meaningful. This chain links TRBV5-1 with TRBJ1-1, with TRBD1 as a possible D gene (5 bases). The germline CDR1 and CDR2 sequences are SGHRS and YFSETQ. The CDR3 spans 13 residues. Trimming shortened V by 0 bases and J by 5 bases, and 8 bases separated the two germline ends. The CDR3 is CASSLGQPTEAFF. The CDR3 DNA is TGCGCCAGCAGCTTGGGACAGCCTACTGAAGCTTTCTTT.

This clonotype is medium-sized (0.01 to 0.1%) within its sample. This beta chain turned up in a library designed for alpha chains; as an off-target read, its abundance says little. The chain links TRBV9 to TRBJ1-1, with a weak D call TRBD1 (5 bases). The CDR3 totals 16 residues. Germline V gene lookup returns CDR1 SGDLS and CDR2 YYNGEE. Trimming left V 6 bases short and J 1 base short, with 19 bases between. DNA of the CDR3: TGTGCCAGCACCCTACTCCAGGGAAACGGGAACACTGAAGCTTTCTTT. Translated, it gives CASTLLQGNGNTEAFF. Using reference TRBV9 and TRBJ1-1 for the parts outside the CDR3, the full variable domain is DSGVTQTPKHLITATGQRVTLRCSPRSGDLSVYWYQQSLDQGLQFLIQYYNGEERAKGNILERFSAQQFPDLHSELNLSSLELGDSALYFCASTLLQGNGNTEAFFGQGTRLTVV.

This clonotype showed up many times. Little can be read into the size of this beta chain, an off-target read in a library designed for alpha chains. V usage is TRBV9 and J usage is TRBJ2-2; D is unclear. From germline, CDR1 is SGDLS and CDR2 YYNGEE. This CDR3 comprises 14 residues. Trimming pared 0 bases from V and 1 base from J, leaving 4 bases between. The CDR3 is CASSVELNTGELFF. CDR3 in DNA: TGTGCCAGCAGCGTAGAACTGAACACCGGGGAGCTGTTTTTT.

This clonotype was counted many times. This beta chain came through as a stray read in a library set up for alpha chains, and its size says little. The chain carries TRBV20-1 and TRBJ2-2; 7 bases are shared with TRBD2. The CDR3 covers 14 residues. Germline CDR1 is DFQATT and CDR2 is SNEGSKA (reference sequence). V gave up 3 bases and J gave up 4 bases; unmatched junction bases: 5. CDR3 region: CSASVGGPTGELFF. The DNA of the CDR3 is TGCAGTGCTAGCGTGGGAGGGCCCACCGGGGAGCTGTTTTTT.

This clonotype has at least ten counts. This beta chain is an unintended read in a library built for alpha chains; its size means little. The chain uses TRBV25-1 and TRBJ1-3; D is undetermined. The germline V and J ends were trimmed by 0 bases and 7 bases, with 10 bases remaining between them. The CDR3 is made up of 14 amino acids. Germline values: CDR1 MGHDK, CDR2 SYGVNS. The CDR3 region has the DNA TGTGCCAGCAGTGAATATGAACCCGGGAACACCATATATTTT. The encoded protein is CASSEYEPGNTIYF.

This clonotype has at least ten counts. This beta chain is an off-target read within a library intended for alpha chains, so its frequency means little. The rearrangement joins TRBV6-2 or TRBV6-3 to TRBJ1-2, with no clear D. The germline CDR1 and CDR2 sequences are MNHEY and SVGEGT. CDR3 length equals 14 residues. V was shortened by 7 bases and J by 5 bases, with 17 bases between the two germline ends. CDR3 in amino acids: CASNSPTTQYGYTF. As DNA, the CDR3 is TGTGCCAGCAACTCCCCGACAACACAATATGGCTACACCTTC.

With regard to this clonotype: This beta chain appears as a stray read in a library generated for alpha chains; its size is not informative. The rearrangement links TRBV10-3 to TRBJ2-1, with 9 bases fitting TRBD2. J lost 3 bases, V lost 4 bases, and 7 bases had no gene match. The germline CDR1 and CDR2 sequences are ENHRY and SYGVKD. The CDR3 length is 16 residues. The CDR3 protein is CAISGLSGGRYNEQFF. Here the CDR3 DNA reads TGTGCCATCAGTGGACTTAGCGGGGGCCGCTACAATGAGCAGTTCTTC.

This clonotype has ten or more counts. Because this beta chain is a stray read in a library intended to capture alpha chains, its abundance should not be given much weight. The CDR3 region has the DNA TGCGCCAGCAGCCAAGATTATGGGCTTACTAGGACACCCCTCCACTTT. This encodes CASSQDYGLTRTPLHF. The J gene is TRBJ1-6, the V gene TRBV4-1; D gene ambiguous. V dropped 0 bases and J dropped 11 bases, with 17 bases sitting between them. In germline, CDR1 is MGHRA, CDR2 YSYEKL. The CDR3 consists of 16 residues.

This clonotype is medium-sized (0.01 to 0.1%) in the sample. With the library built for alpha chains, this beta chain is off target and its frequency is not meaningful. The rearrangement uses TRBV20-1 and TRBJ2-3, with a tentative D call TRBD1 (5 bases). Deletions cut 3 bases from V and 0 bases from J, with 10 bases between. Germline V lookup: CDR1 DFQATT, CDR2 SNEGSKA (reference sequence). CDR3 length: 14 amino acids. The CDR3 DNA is TGCAGTGCTAGTGGGGCAGGTAGCACAGATACGCAGTATTTT. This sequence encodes CSASGAGSTDTQYF.

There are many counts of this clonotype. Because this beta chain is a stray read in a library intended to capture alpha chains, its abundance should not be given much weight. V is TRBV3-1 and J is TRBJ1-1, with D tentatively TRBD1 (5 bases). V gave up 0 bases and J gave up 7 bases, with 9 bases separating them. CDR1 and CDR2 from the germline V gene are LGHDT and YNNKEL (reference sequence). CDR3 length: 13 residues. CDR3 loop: CASSQDWGDEAFF. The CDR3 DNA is TGTGCCAGCAGCCAAGATTGGGGGGATGAAGCTTTCTTT.

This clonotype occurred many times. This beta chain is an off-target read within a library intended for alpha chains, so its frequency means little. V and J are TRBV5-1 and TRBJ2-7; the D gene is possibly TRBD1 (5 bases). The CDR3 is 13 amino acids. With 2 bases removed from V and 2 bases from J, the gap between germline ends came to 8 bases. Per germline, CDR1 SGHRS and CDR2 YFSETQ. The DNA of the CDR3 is TGCGCCAGCAGCTTCACAGGTGCCTACGAGCAGTACTTC. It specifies CASSFTGAYEQYF.

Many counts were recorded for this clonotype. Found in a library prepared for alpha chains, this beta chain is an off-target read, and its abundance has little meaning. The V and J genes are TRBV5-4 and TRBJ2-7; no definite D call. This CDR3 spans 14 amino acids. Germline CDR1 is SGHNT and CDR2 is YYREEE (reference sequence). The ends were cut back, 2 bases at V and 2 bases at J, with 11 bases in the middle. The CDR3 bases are TGTGCCAGCAGCTTCTACTCCGCGGCCTACGAGCAGTACTTC. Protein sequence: CASSFYSAAYEQYF.